The clone carrying this TCR beta chain was seen only once. The antigen remains undetermined. The CDR3 totals 16 residues. The germline V gene encodes CDR1 SGHVS and CDR2 FQNEAQ. Germline trimming cut 0 bases from V and 2 bases from J; bases unmatched to any gene: 3. This sample is part of a study of CD8 T cells in ankylosing spondylitis. Study-wide findings and caveats: It was reported that disease-linked clones were significantly enriched in matched ankylosing spondylitis synovial fluid.

Each CDR3 protein gets one entry after TCRdb re-called the 5' RACE reads with MiXCR. The sample shows 300,000 to 400,000 distinct CDR3 sequences, around 20% of them seen only once. Sample: blood, either unsorted or a sorted T cell fraction (not recorded which). The sequence derives from a male donor with ankylosing spondylitis or in good health (not recorded which). The chain is built from TRBV7-8 and TRBJ2-3, with 9 bases aligning to TRBD2. The CDR3 is CASSLAAGGNTDTQYF. The DNA for the CDR3 is TGTGCCAGCAGCTTAGCCGCGGGGGGGAACACAGATACGCAGTATTTT.